This T cell receptor (beta chain) was recorded in a study of cytomegalovirus exposure and HLA in healthy donors. Both 60 Vbeta primers and 13 Jbeta primers went into the PCR. Produced via immunoSEQ multiplex PCR; TCRdb's table is partial and in-frame only. Of some 85,000 clones in the sample, over 60% are singletons; the top ten hold 3.5% to 5.5%. Findings and caveats of the study: Relative to the approximately 670-donor mean, N-insertions were reportedly fewer in an Asian-associated ancestry cluster in a later analysis.

About this clone: What it recognizes is unknown.

V trimming: 6 bases; J trimming: 5 bases; junction bases outside the gene matches: 10. The V gene's germline CDR1 is MGHRA and CDR2 YSYEKL. The CDR3 runs 16 residues. Specimen: PBMCs. This sequence was found in a woman in her thirties or forties in good health and CMV-seropositive. This chain uses TRBV4-1 with TRBJ2-3; TRBD2 agrees at 11 bases. The CDR3 loop is CASRYELAGAGDTQYF. CDR3 DNA sequence: TGCGCCAGCAGGTACGAACTAGCGGGAGCCGGAGATACGCAGTATTTT.